The rows below give T cell receptor beta chains drawn from one sample of a study of glioma-infiltrating T cells after dendritic cell vaccination. Data came from immunoSEQ multiplex PCR; TCRdb stores just in-frame clones and leaves some out. Among more than 70,000 clones listed, 80% to 90% were seen once. This specimen was blood, taken after dendritic cell vaccination. These receptors all come from a human donor with glioblastoma. Both conserved end residues are part of each CDR3. A D gene is named only where the DNA matches it firmly. Size is omitted from some rows. Given values are once, few, many or a class for expanded clones.

V	D	J	size	CDR3	DNA
TRBV2	TRBD1	TRBJ1-5	.	CASSDRAGPQHF	TGTGCCAGCAGCGACAGGGCAGGGCCCCAGCATTTT
TRBV7-6	TRBD1	TRBJ2-1	.	CASSSLGTAYNEQFF	TGTGCCAGCAGCTCTCTCGGGACAGCCTACAATGAGCAGTTCTTC
TRBV11-2	TRBD2	TRBJ2-4	.	CASSPRGGAKNIQYF	TGTGCCAGCAGCCCTCGGGGGGGTGCCAAAAACATTCAGTACTTC
TRBV5-1	TRBD1	TRBJ1-5	.	CASSPTGGGYQPQHF	TGCGCCAGCAGCCCGACAGGGGGAGGGTATCAGCCCCAGCATTTT
TRBV29-1	.	TRBJ1-4	once	CSAAETAGEKLFF	TGCAGCGCCGCTGAAACAGCTGGTGAAAAACTGTTTTTT
TRBV7-9	TRBD1	TRBJ1-2	once	CASIRTGGVSYGYTF	TGTGCCAGCATCCGGACAGGGGGCGTTAGCTATGGCTACACCTTC
TRBV6-5	.	TRBJ2-3	once	CASSYEGRTLYF	TGTGCCAGCAGTTACGAGGGCAGAACTCTGTATTTT
TRBV30	TRBD2	TRBJ2-3	.	CAWYSGRAADTQYF	TGTGCCTGGTATAGCGGGAGGGCCGCAGATACGCAGTATTTT
TRBV9	.	TRBJ1-5	.	CATGCPGGQPQHF	TGTGCCACCGGATGCCCCGGGGGGCAGCCCCAGCATTTT
TRBV27	.	TRBJ2-1	.	CASSLSSYNEQFF	TGTGCCAGCAGTCTCAGCTCCTACAATGAGCAGTTCTTC
TRBV10-2	TRBD1	TRBJ2-7	.	CASSESTTGPPYEQYF	TGCGCCAGCAGTGAGTCGACGACAGGGCCTCCCTACGAGCAGTACTTC
TRBV5-1	.	TRBJ1-4	.	CASSLGGLATNEKLFF	TGCGCCAGCAGCTTGGGGGGGCTAGCAACTAATGAAAAACTGTTTTTT
TRBV2	.	TRBJ2-6	.	CASSRTSGANVLTF	TGTGCCAGCAGCCGGACATCTGGGGCCAACGTCCTGACTTTC
TRBV28	.	TRBJ1-1	.	CASTSGGFEAFF	TGTGCCAGCACGTCGGGAGGTTTTGAAGCTTTCTTT
TRBV30	TRBD2	TRBJ2-3	.	CAWSASGSGDTQYF	TGTGCCTGGAGCGCAAGCGGGAGCGGAGATACGCAGTATTTT
TRBV7-9	.	TRBJ1-2	once	CASSFGQGNPNGYTF	TGTGCCAGCAGCTTCGGTCAGGGGAACCCAAATGGCTACACCTTC